This passage covers 4 T cell receptor beta chains from one sample sequenced in a study of T cell repertoires in aging, cancer and after chemotherapy. Rearranged V-D-J TRB sequences were amplified with a mixed TRB-A/B primer pool. TCRdb itself ran the multiplex PCR reads through MiXCR, one entry per CDR3 protein. Of 3,200 or so distinct CDR3 sequences in the sample, about a fifth were seen once. Peripheral blood genomic DNA, not sorted cells or RNA, was the template. Sequencing input: blood. These receptors were obtained from a human donor with a blood cancer.

This clonotype came up a few times. The chain links TRBV7-9 to TRBJ1-1; D remains unclear. The V gene lost 11 bases and the J gene lost 0 bases, with 16 bases spanning the gap. The length of the CDR3 is 14 residues. Germline V gene sequence: CDR1 SEHNR, CDR2 FQNEAQ (reference sequence). CDR3 residues: CAATLIGMNTEAFF. The CDR3 bases are TGTGCCGCGACCCTGATCGGCATGAACACTGAAGCTTTCTTT.

By share of the sample, this clonotype is medium-sized. The gene calls are TRBV5-6 and TRBJ1-2, with a possible D match to TRBD1 (6 bases). Trimming took off 3 bases at V and 8 bases at J, with 14 bases between the two ends. CDR3 length equals 13 residues. CDR1 and CDR2 (germline): SGHDT, YYEEEE. The CDR3 DNA follows: TGTGCCAGCAGCTCCTTGGGGGCGGAGGGCTACACCTTC. This translates into CASSSLGAEGYTF.

This clonotype is medium-sized (0.01 to 0.1%) by share. The chain combines TRBV7-9 with TRBJ2-1, with TRBD2 as a possible D gene (5 bases). The length of the CDR3 is 16 residues. V lost 5 bases and J 5 bases, leaving 19 bases between the germline ends. Germline values: CDR1 SEHNR, CDR2 FQNEAQ (reference sequence). Written as DNA, the CDR3 is TGTGCCAGCAGCCTTGAGGGTTTCCAAATAAACAATGAGCAGTTCTTC. It translates to CASSLEGFQINNEQFF.

In its sample, this clonotype ranks as medium-sized. The gene calls are TRBV7-6 and TRBJ2-2; D gene unclear. This CDR3 comprises 12 residues. The V end was cut by 2 bases, the J end by 5 bases, with 3 bases between. Germline-derived CDR1 and CDR2 are SGHVS and FNYEAQ. CDR3 sequence reads: CASSLLTGELFF. CDR3 DNA: TGTGCCAGCAGCTTACTTACCGGGGAGCTGTTTTTT.